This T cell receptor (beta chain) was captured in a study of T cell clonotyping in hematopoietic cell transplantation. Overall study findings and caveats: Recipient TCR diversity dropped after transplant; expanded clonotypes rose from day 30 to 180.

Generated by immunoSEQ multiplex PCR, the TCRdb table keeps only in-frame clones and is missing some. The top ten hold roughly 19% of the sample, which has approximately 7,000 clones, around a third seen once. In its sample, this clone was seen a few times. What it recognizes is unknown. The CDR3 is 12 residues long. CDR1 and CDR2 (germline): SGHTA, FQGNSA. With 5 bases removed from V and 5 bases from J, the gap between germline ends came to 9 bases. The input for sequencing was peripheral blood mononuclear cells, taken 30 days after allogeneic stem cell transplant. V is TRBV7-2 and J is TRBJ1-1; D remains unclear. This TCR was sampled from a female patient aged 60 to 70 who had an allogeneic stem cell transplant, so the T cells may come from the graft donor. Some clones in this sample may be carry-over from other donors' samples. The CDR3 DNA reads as TGTGCCAGCAGCCTAGGACTAACTGAAGCTTTCTTT. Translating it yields CASSLGLTEAFF.